The entry below describes one T cell receptor beta chain. This sample was taken from a study of T cells in Graves' hyperthyroidism and ophthalmopathy. Study summary: Prior to any treatment, at the point of initial diagnosis, peripheral blood was collected.

CDR1 and CDR2 from the germline V gene are SNHLY and FYNNEI. The CDR3 extends over 14 amino acids. Trimming took off 7 bases at V and 4 bases at J, with 14 bases between the two ends. The CDR3 regions of TCR beta were amplified from RNA transcripts. The study used the HTBI primer set for a first-round RT-PCR of the TCR CDR3. TCRdb redid the calling of the multiplex PCR reads with MiXCR, one entry per CDR3 protein. The table has nearly 750,000 distinct CDR3 sequences, about 35% seen once; the top ten hold around 30%. The source material was blood. This clonotype was sampled from a woman in her thirties or forties with Graves' hyperthyroidism. V is TRBV2 and J is TRBJ1-5, with D perhaps matching TRBD1 (5 bases). The CDR3 region has the DNA TGTGCCAGCATGGGGGGGAGAGGTAATCAGCCCCAGCATTTT. It is translated as CASMGGRGNQPQHF.